The entry that follows covers one T cell receptor (beta chain) sequence. Its antigen is still unknown. The sample originates from a study of T-cell memory formation after mild COVID-19. Looking at the study overall: Across donors, TCR clusters were largely donor specific.

The study's findings and limits: Shrinking CD4+ clones resided mostly in CM and EM, and CD8+ ones in EMRA.

With 5 bases clipped from V and 5 bases from J, the junction kept 5 bases outside the gene matches. There are 12 residues in the CDR3. Germline CDR1 reads DFQATT; CDR2 reads SNEGSKA (reference sequence). Via MiXCR, TCRdb re-called the 5' RACE reads, giving one row per CDR3 protein. The data hold about 170,000 distinct CDR3 sequences, with 10% to 15% observed a single time. The receptor was isolated from a young man who had mild COVID-19 (a few samples of this study predate the infection). Cell type and time point are not known. J is TRBJ2-5 and V is TRBV20-1; the match to TRBD2 covers 7 bases. The source material was PBMCs or a T cell subset sorted from them (not recorded which). As DNA, the CDR3 is TGCAGTGCTCCTCTGCGGGGGGAGACCCAGTACTTC. It encodes CSAPLRGETQYF.